This section outlines one T cell receptor beta chain sequence together with its context. The antigen is undetermined. V gave up 5 bases and J gave up 0 bases, with 12 bases separating them. The CDR3 has 15 residues. CDR1 SGHTA and CDR2 FQGNSA come from the germline V gene. This entry comes from a study of CD4 T cells in relation to SARS-CoV-2 and coronaviruses. The unexposed donors gave CD4+ T cells in about 2010-2019, prior to COVID-19. After about 11 days of culture, CD4+ T cells were isolated. Fresh IL-2 medium replaced half the medium on days 3 and 7. Using immunoSEQ multiplex PCR, the repertoire was profiled, and TCRdb retains in-frame clones only, with some absent. This repertoire shows about 19,000 clones, 70% to 80% found once; its top ten account for 15% to 18%.

Sequenced: CD4+ T cells from PBMCs, cultured in vitro. The chain combines TRBV7-2 with TRBJ2-3; weak D call: TRBD2 (6 bases). This receptor was identified in a human donor in good health. CDR3 sequence: CASSALGTSTDTQYF. DNA of the CDR3: TGTGCCAGCAGCGCACTAGGGACTAGCACAGATACGCAGTATTTT.